This T cell receptor (beta chain) was found in a study of human T cells and chemical hapten exposure (dated by TCRdb to about 2021). Regarding the complete study: For sensitization, 2% DPC in acetone was applied to a roughly 2 cm by roughly 2 cm area of upper inner arm skin. Patients additionally received weekly therapeutic DPC doses to the scalp throughout the approximately 22-week study period. Patch testing was performed on the upper back with Finn chambers containing 0.01% DPC, and the patch tests were scored after 6 days according to International Contact Dermatitis Research Group standards. Most of the patients in the cohort were female, and the cohort covered alopecia areata with under or over 50% scalp involvement, alopecia totalis and alopecia universalis. Libraries were pooled for sequencing, and per-sample TCR yields varied mainly because of small differences in library volumes within the pool. In alopecia patients, the study followed how the peripheral blood TCR repertoire changed in vivo over primary and secondary sensitization to diphenylcyclopropenone (DPC), a hapten. Patient blood was sampled pre-sensitization (week 0) and at 2, 6 and about 24 weeks after DPC sensitization. About 30 alopecia patients provided blood for TCR sequencing at one to four time points (pre-sensitization, 2, 6 and 24 weeks).

CDR1 and CDR2 are read off the germline V gene as SGHDT and YYEEEE. V lost 2 bases and J lost 7 bases, and the count of bases not matched to a germline gene is 7. The CDR3 runs 15 amino acids, cysteine and phenylalanine included. Just the 45-base CDR3 DNA is kept, in frame starting at base 1. Sample time point, as interpreted from the label and publication: pre-sensitization, week 0. This sample's treatment or condition label indicates: therapeutic diphenylcyclopropenone sensitization with weekly scalp DPC. Blood at each patch-test visit was drawn before the patch test was applied. To be eligible, patients had to be aged 18 to 70, diagnosed with alopecia and judged suitable for DPC therapy, while pregnant patients were excluded. Unfractionated whole blood was collected in Tempus Blood RNA tubes, and total RNA was extracted from that blood. As for this clonotype: Its antigen remains undetermined. Base quality data are lacking; no much larger clone is found one base away.

Results and caveats for the whole study, not just this receptor: Because all patients had alopecia, a presumed autoimmune disease, the immune response of the patients might differ from that of healthy individuals. DPC sensitization did not change the number of TCRs with a frequency above 1 in 1000, and there was no evidence of changes in global repertoire structure. Compared with pre-sensitization or healthy control sets, expanded TCRs formed significantly more large CDR3 similarity clusters, which is consistent with antigen-driven responses. Repeated subsampling changed both the strength of the expansion versus patch-test correlation and the threshold at which that correlation became significant. Patch test score was positively correlated with the number of PT1 expanded TCRs, with significance at thresholds 8, 16 and 32 but not at 4.

Library preparation used RACE. TCRdb shows the sequencer as NextSeq 500. During library preparation, unique molecular identifiers were attached to individual cDNA molecules so that TCRs could be counted in a quantitative, reproducible way. Both TCR alpha and TCR beta chains were sequenced from each blood RNA sample. As for the authors' bioinformatics: The median number of TCRs per sample was over 95,000, ranging from about 20,000 to 750,000. The Decombinator software suite was used to annotate the V, J and CDR3 of the TCR reads. For PS versus PT1 abundance plots, all samples were subsampled to the same number of TCRs (28,000). Expanded TCRs were defined as absent before sensitization and observed at least eight times at the 2-week time point. TCRdb itself trimmed the public reads at Q25 with fastp, ran MiXCR and retained productive beta chains. One record per CDR3 amino acid sequence lists the most common genes and DNA. The V and J calls and clone size are TCRdb's, not the authors'. In this sample the table shows 250,000 or so distinct CDR3 sequences, approximately 8% of which occur a single time. Of the sample, about 1.1% falls within the top ten clones.

This TCR came from a man aged 18 to 29 with alopecia areata. Some clones in this sample may be carry-over from other donors' samples. The chain joins TRBV5-6 to TRBJ2-1; 9 central bases correspond to TRBD2. Sequences were derived from whole blood, sampled in connection with sensitization to the hapten diphenylcyclopropenone (DPC). The nucleotide sequence is TGTGCCAGCAGCTTCAGGGGACTAGCCAGGAATGAGCAGTTCTTC. Its protein product is CASSFRGLARNEQFF. Full variable domain (CDR3 extended with the reference TRBV5-6 and TRBJ2-1 proteins): DAGVTQSPTHLIKTRGQQVTLRCSPKSGHDTVSWYQQALGQGPQFIFQYYEEEERQRGNFPDRFSGHQFPNYSSELNVNALLLGDSALYLCASSFRGLARNEQFFGPGTRLTVL.